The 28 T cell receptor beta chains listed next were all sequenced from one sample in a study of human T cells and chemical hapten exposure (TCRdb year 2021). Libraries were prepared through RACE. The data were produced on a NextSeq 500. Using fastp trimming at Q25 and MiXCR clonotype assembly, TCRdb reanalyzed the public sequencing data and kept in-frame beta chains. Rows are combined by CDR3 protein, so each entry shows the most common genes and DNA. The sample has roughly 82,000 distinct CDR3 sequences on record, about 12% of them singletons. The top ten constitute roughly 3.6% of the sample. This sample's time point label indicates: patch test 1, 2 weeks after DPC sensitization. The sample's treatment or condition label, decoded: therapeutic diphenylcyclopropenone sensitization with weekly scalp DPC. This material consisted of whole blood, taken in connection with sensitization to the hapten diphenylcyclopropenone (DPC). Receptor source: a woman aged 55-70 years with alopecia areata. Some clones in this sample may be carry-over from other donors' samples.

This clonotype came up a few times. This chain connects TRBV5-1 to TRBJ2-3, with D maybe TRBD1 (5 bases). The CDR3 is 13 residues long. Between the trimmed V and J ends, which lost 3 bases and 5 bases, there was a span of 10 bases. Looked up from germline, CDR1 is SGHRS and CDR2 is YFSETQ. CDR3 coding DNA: TGCGCCAGCAGCTGGGGCCCGGGAGATACGCAGTATTTT. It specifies CASSWGPGDTQYF.

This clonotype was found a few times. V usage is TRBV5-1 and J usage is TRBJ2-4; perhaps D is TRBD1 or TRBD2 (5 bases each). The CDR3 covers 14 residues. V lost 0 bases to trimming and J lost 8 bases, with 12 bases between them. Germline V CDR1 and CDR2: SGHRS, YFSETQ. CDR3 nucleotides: TGCGCCAGCAGCTTGGGACACCTGGGGGACATTCAGTACTTC. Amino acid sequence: CASSLGHLGDIQYF.

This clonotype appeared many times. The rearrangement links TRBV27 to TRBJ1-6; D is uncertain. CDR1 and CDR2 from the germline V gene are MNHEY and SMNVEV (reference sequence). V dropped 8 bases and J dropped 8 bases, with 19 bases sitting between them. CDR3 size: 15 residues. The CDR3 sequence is CASRPGGLFDSPLHF. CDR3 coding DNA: TGTGCCAGCCGGCCAGGAGGTCTATTTGATTCACCCCTCCACTTT.

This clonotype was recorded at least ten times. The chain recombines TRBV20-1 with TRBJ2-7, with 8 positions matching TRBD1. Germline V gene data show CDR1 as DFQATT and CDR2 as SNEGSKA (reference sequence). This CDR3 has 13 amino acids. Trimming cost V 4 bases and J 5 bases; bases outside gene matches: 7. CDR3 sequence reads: CSATRTGSDEQYF. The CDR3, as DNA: TGCAGTGCTACGCGGACAGGGTCCGACGAGCAGTACTTC.

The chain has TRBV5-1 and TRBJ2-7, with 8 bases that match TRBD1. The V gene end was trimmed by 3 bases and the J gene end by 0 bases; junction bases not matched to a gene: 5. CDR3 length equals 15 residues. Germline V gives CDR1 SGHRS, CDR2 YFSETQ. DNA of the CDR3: TGCGCCAGCAGCTCGCTAGGGACAGGCTCCTACGAGCAGTACTTC. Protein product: CASSSLGTGSYEQYF.

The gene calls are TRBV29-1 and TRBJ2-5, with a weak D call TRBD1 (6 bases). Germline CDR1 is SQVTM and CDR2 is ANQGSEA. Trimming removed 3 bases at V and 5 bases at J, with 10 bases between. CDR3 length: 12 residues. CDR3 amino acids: CSVDNRVETQYF. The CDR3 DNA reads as TGCAGCGTTGATAACAGGGTGGAGACCCAGTACTTC.

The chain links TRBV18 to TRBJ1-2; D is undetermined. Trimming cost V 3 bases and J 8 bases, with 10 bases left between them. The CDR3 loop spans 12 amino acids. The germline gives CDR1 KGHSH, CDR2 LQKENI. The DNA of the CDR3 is TGTGCCAGCTCACCCGCAGGCGCAGGCTACACCTTC. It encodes CASSPAGAGYTF. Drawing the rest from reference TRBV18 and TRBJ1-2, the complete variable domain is NAGVMQNPRHLVRRRGQEARLRCSPMKGHSHVYWYRQLPEEGLKFMVYLQKENIIDESGMPKERFSAEFPKEGPSILRIQQVVRGDSAAYFCASSPAGAGYTFGSGTRLTVV.

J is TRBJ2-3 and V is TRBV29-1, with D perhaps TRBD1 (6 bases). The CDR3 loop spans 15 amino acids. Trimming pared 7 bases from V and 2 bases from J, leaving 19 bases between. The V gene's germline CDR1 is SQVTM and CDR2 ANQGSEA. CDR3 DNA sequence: TGCAGCGGGGGGCGCGCCATTACGCCCACAGATACGCAGTATTTT. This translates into CSGGRAITPTDTQYF.

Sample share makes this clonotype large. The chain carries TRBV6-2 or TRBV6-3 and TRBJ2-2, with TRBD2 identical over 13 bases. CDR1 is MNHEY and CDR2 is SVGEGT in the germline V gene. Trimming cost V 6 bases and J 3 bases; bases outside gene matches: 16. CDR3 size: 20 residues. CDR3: CASSKTYRLAGGFDTGELFF. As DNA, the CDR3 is TGTGCCAGCAGCAAAACCTACCGACTAGCGGGGGGTTTCGACACCGGGGAGCTGTTTTTT.

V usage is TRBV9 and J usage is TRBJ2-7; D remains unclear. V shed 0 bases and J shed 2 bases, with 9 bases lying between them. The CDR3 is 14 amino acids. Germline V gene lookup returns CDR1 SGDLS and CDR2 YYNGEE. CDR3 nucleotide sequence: TGTGCCAGCAGCGTAGGGGTAGGAACCTACGAGCAGTACTTC. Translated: CASSVGVGTYEQYF.

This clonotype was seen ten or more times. In DNA, the CDR3 is TGTGCCAGCAGGGGGTGGGCCGGGGAGCTGTTTTTT. This codes for CASRGWAGELFF. V usage is TRBV6-5 and J usage is TRBJ2-2; D gene unclear. Germline V gives CDR1 MNHEY, CDR2 SVGAGI. V gave up 6 bases and J gave up 6 bases, with 8 bases separating them. This CDR3 contains 12 residues.

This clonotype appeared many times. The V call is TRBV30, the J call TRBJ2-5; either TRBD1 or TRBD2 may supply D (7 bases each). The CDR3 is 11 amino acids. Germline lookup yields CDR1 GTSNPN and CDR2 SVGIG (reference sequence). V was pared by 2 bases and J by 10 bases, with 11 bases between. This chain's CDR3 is CAWSQGGDQYF. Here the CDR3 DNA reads TGTGCCTGGAGTCAGGGGGGGGACCAGTACTTC. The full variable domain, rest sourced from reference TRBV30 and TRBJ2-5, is SQTIHQWPATLVQPVGSPLSLECTVEGTSNPNLYWYRQAAGRGLQLLFYSVGIGQISSEVPQNLSASRPQDRQFILSSKKLLLSDSGFYLCAWSQGGDQYFGPGTRLLVL.

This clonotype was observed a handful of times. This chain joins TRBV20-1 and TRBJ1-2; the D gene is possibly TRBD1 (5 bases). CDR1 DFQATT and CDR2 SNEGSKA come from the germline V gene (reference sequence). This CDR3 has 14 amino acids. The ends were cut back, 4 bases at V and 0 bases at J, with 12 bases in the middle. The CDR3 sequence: CSAKTGPANYGYTF. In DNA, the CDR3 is TGCAGTGCTAAAACGGGGCCAGCTAACTATGGCTACACCTTC.

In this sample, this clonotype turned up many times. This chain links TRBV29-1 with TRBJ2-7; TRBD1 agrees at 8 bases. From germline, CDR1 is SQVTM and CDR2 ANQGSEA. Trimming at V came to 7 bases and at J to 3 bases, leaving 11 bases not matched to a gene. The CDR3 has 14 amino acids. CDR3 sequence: CSATAGTGVYEQYF. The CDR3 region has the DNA TGCAGCGCAACCGCCGGGACAGGCGTCTACGAGCAGTACTTC.

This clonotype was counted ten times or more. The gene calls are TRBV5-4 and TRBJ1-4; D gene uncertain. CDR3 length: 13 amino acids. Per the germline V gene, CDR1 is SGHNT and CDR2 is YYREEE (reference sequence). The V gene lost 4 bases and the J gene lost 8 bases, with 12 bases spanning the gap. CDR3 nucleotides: TGTGCCAGCAGCACCGGACTGGAGGAAAAACTGTTTTTT. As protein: CASSTGLEEKLFF.

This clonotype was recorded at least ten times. The CDR3 DNA sequence: TGTGCCAGCAGCAACAGTGCAAATGGCTACACCTTC. Translation gives CASSNSANGYTF. The chain uses TRBV7-3 and TRBJ1-2; D unclear. Between the trimmed V and J ends, which lost 5 bases and 6 bases, there was a span of 10 bases. This CDR3 is built from 12 residues. Per germline, CDR1 SGHTA and CDR2 FQGTGA.

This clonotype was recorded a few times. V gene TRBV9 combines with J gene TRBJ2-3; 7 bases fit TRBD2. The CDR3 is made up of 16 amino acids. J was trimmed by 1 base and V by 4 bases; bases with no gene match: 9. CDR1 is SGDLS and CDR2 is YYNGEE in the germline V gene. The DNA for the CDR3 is TGTGCCAGCAGCACATTAATCGCGGGGGGCACAGATACGCAGTATTTT. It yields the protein CASSTLIAGGTDTQYF.

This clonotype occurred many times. The CDR3 sequence is CASSLDRAGYTF. The CDR3 nucleotides read TGTGCCAGCAGCTTAGACAGGGCGGGCTACACCTTC. The chain carries TRBV7-2 and TRBJ1-2; weak D call: TRBD1 (6 bases). The CDR3 has 12 amino acids. The germline gives CDR1 SGHTA, CDR2 FQGNSA. V gave up 1 base and J gave up 8 bases, with 8 bases separating them.

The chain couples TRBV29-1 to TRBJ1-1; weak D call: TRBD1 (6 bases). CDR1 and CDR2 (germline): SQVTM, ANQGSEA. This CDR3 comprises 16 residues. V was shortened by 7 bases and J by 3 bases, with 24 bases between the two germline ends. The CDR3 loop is CSGQPPLGGGHTEAFF. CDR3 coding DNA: TGCAGCGGACAGCCGCCCCTTGGGGGGGGGCACACTGAAGCTTTCTTT.

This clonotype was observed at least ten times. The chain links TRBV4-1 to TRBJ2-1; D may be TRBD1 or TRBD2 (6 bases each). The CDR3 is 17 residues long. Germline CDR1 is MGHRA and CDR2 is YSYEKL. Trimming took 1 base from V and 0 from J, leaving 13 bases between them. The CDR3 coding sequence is TGCGCCAGCAGCCAAGTCCGAGGGGGGAGCTCCTACAATGAGCAGTTCTTC. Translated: CASSQVRGGSSYNEQFF.

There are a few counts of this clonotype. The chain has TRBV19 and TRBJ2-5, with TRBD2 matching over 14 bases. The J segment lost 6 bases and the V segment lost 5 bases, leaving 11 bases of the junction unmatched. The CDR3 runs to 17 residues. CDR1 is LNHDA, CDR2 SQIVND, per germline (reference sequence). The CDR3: CASSPGLAGGLDQTQYF. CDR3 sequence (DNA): TGTGCCAGTAGTCCAGGACTAGCGGGGGGCCTCGATCAGACCCAGTACTTC.

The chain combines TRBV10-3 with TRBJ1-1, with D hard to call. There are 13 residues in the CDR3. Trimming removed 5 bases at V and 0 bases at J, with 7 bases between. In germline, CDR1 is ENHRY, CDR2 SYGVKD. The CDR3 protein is CAISPGMNTEAFF. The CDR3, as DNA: TGTGCCATCAGTCCAGGAATGAACACTGAAGCTTTCTTT.

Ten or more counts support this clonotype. The CDR3 sequence is CASSLGSSYNEQFF. In DNA, the CDR3 is TGTGCCAGCAGCTTAGGTTCGTCCTACAATGAGCAGTTCTTC. V and J are TRBV7-6 and TRBJ2-1; D gene uncertain. This CDR3 is 14 amino acids long. Germline V gene data show CDR1 as SGHVS and CDR2 as FNYEAQ. Trimming removed 1 base at V and 1 base at J, with 5 bases between.

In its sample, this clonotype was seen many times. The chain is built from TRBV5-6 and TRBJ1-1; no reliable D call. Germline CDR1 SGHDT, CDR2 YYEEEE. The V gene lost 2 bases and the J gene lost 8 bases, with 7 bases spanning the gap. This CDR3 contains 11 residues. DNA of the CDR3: TGTGCCAGCAGCTTCGCACAAGAAGCTTTCTTT. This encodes CASSFAQEAFF.

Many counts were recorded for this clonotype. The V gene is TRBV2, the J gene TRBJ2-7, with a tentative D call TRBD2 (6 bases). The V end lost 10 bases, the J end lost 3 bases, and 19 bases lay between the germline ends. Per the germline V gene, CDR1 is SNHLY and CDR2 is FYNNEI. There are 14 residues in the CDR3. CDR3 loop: CAIVPPGVGYEQYF. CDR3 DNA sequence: TGTGCCATCGTGCCTCCGGGGGTAGGCTACGAGCAGTACTTC.

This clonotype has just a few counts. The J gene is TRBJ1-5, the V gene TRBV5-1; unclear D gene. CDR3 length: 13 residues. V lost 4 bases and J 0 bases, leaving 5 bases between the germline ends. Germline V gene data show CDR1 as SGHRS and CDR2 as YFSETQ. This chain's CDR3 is CASSADSNQPQHF. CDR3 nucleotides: TGCGCCAGCAGCGCGGATAGCAATCAGCCCCAGCATTTT.

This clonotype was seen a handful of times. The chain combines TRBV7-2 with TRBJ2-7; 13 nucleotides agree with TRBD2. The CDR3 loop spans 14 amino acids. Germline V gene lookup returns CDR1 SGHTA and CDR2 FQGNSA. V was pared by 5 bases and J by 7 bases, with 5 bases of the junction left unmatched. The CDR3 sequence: CASSTTSGGSEQYF. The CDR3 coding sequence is TGTGCCAGCAGCACGACTAGCGGGGGGAGTGAGCAGTACTTC.

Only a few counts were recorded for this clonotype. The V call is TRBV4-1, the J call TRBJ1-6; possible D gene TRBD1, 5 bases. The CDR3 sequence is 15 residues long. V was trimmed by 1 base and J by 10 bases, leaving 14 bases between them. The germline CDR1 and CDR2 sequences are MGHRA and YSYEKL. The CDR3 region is CASSQVGRAGSPLHF. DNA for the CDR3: TGCGCCAGCAGCCAAGTGGGCAGGGCTGGATCACCCCTCCACTTT.